The 14 T cell receptor beta chains in this list originate from one sample, sequenced in a study of T cells in Graves' hyperthyroidism and ophthalmopathy. The investigators amplified TCR beta CDR3 regions from RNA transcripts. In the first-round RT-PCR of the TCR CDR3, the HTBI primer set was used. TCRdb recomputed calls from the multiplex PCR reads with MiXCR, one row per CDR3 protein. The sample records around 530,000 distinct CDR3 sequences, roughly 15% being singletons. Material: blood. The receptor source for this set is a woman between 18 and 29 years old with Graves' ophthalmopathy.

In this sample, this clonotype turned up many times. The V call is TRBV4-2, the J call TRBJ2-5; D is possibly TRBD1 (5 bases). Germline CDR1 LGHNA, CDR2 YNFKEQ. V was cut by 0 bases and J by 1 base, with 15 bases left in between. CDR3 length: 17 amino acids. The CDR3 DNA reads TGTGCCAGCAGCCAAGATGTCCAGGGATGGGTCCAAGAGACCCAGTACTTC. The encoded protein is CASSQDVQGWVQETQYF.

This clonotype was counted ten times or more. This sequence joins TRBV6-1 and TRBJ2-7; TRBD2 agrees at 8 bases. V was clipped by 6 bases and J by 6 bases; unmatched bases: 10. In germline, CDR1 is MNHNS, CDR2 SASEGT. This CDR3 contains 14 residues. The CDR3 loop reads CASRPSGGGREQYF. The DNA of the CDR3 is TGTGCCAGCAGACCAAGCGGGGGAGGTCGCGAGCAGTACTTC.

V is TRBV19 and J is TRBJ2-7; D assignment may be TRBD1 or TRBD2 (6 bases each). Trimming pared 5 bases from V and 6 bases from J, leaving 20 bases between. The CDR3 sequence is 15 residues long. The germline gives CDR1 LNHDA, CDR2 SQIVND (reference sequence). CDR3 DNA: TGTGCCAGTAGTTCTCGCCGGGACGGAGGGGGCGAGCAGTACTTC. Its protein is CASSSRRDGGGEQYF.

This clonotype was counted many times. Here the CDR3 reads CASSWTGFQETQYF. The CDR3 nucleotides read TGTGCCAGCAGTTGGACAGGGTTCCAAGAGACCCAGTACTTC. The rearrangement links TRBV28 to TRBJ2-5; 8 bases agree with TRBD1. This CDR3 comprises 14 residues. CDR1 is MDHEN and CDR2 is SYDVKM in the germline V gene. After removal of 4 bases from V and 1 base from J, the junction contained 2 bases not matched to a gene.

This clonotype has ten or more counts. The rearrangement links TRBV14 to TRBJ1-1; TRBD1 matches 7 bases. J gave up 11 bases and V 0 bases, and 6 bases lay outside the gene matches. The length of the CDR3 is 13 residues. The germline V gene encodes CDR1 SGHDN and CDR2 FVKESK. CDR3 region: CASSQEGRGGAFF. DNA of the CDR3: TGTGCCAGCAGCCAAGAAGGCAGGGGGGGTGCTTTCTTT.

A single count supports this clonotype. V is TRBV24-1 and J is TRBJ1-5; D not resolved. Between the trimmed V and J ends, which lost 9 bases and 0 bases, there was a span of 11 bases. The CDR3 runs to 14 residues. Germline V lookup: CDR1 KGHDR, CDR2 SFDVKD. The CDR3 protein is CATSARYSNQPQHF. The CDR3 bases are TGTGCCACCTCAGCGAGGTATAGCAATCAGCCCCAGCATTTT.

The V call is TRBV5-1, the J call TRBJ2-3, with TRBD2 matching 11 bases. This CDR3 is 18 amino acids long. The germline V gene encodes CDR1 SGHRS and CDR2 YFSETQ. V dropped 3 bases and J dropped 3; count of bases not matched to a gene: 12. DNA for the CDR3: TGCGCCAGCAGCTGGAGAGGTGCTAGCGGGGGGAGTACAGATACGCAGTATTTT. Translating it yields CASSWRGASGGSTDTQYF.

This clonotype was seen repeatedly, ten times or more. The chain joins TRBV2 to TRBJ1-1; D is ambiguous. The CDR3 extends over 11 amino acids. V dropped 10 bases and J dropped 2 bases, with 8 bases sitting between them. CDR1 and CDR2 (germline): SNHLY, FYNNEI. CDR3 protein: CATGGNTEAFF. CDR3 DNA sequence: TGTGCCACGGGCGGAAACACTGAAGCTTTCTTT.

This clonotype has at least ten counts. The rearrangement joins TRBV20-1 to TRBJ1-2, with D hard to call. The CDR3 loop spans 15 amino acids. Germline V gene sequence: CDR1 DFQATT, CDR2 SNEGSKA (reference sequence). Between the trimmed V and J ends, which lost 0 bases and 7 bases, there was a span of 18 bases. The CDR3 DNA follows: TGCAGTGCTAGAGATTCATCGGCCAGAGCCAGTGGCTACACCTTC. It yields the protein CSARDSSARASGYTF.

This clonotype showed up many times. The V and J genes are TRBV11-3 and TRBJ2-2, with D possibly being TRBD2 (6 bases). Germline CDR1 reads SGHNT; CDR2 reads YENEEA. V was shortened by 5 bases and J by 0 bases, with 16 bases between the two germline ends. The CDR3 runs 17 residues. The CDR3 bases are TGTGCCAGCAGCCTACTAGCAGACGTTACGAACACCGGGGAGCTGTTTTTT. Translated, it gives CASSLLADVTNTGELFF. Based on the CDR3 plus reference TRBV11-3 and TRBJ2-2, the full variable domain is EAGVVQSPRYKIIEKKQPVAFWCNPISGHNTLYWYLQNLGQGPELLIRYENEEAVDDSQLPKDRFSAERLKGVDSTLKIQPAELGDSAVYLCASSLLADVTNTGELFFGEGSRLTVL.

This clonotype has a count of ten or more. V usage is TRBV30 and J usage is TRBJ2-5; the D is unclear. V was cut by 4 bases and J by 1 base, with 13 bases left in between. Looked up from germline, CDR1 is GTSNPN and CDR2 is SVGIG (reference sequence). The CDR3 extends over 14 amino acids. DNA of the CDR3: TGTGCCTGGACCCGTATCGGCAGCCAAGAGACCCAGTACTTC. Its translation is CAWTRIGSQETQYF.

This clonotype was seen at least ten times. This rearrangement joins TRBV28 to TRBJ1-2; the D gene is possibly TRBD1 (6 bases). Deletions cut 6 bases from V and 1 base from J, with 18 bases between. The CDR3 totals 16 residues. Germline CDR1 and CDR2: MDHEN and SYDVKM. CDR3 sequence: CASRGIQGQNNYGYTF. In DNA form, the CDR3 reads TGTGCCAGCAGGGGAATACAGGGACAAAATAACTATGGCTACACCTTC.

This clonotype was counted many times. The chain employs TRBV7-9 and TRBJ2-1; 7 nucleotides line up with TRBD2. The CDR3 has 11 residues. Germline values: CDR1 SEHNR, CDR2 FQNEAQ (reference sequence). The trim removed 8 bases at V and 10 bases at J, leaving 5 bases unmatched. The CDR3 reads CASGRVGEQFF. DNA of the CDR3: TGTGCCAGCGGGAGGGTCGGGGAGCAGTTCTTC.

In its sample, this clonotype was seen many times. The chain couples TRBV11-2 to TRBJ1-2; 11 bases agree with TRBD1. Germline lookup yields CDR1 SGHAT and CDR2 FQNNGV. This CDR3 region has 15 residues. The V gene end was trimmed by 5 bases and the J gene end by 5 bases; junction bases not matched to a gene: 7. In DNA form, the CDR3 reads TGTGCCAGCAGCCGCCCCGGGACAGGGGGTTATGGCTACACCTTC. Amino acids: CASSRPGTGGYGYTF.